This T cell receptor (beta chain) was found in a study of cytomegalovirus exposure and HLA in healthy donors. The PCR contained 60 Vbeta and 13 Jbeta primers. Method: immunoSEQ multiplex PCR; TCRdb's copy keeps in-frame clones and lacks some. The sample consists of around 150,000 clones, about 80% of them appearing once. The CDR3 spans 14 residues. V lost 4 bases to trimming and J lost 2 bases, with 12 bases between them. The germline V gene has CDR1 MNHEY and CDR2 SVGAGI. General study findings and limits: The investigators catalogued 150 or so TCR beta chains as cytomegalovirus-associated. In a later analysis, parvovirus B19, influenza, CMV and Epstein-Barr virus appeared linked to several top co-occurrence clusters. It is likely that the observed cluster of highly shared sequence variants was a sequencing artifact. Roughly even sequencing depth across donors was the assumption behind the presence/absence analyses.

Worth noting for this clone: Its antigen remains unidentified.

The chain carries TRBV6-5 and TRBJ2-7, with D perhaps matching TRBD1 (6 bases). Source material: PBMCs. The sequence was collected from a male donor in good health and CMV-seronegative. CDR3 nucleotide sequence: TGTGCCAGCAGTTCTTGGGACACCACCTACGAGCAGTACTTC. The encoded protein is CASSSWDTTYEQYF.